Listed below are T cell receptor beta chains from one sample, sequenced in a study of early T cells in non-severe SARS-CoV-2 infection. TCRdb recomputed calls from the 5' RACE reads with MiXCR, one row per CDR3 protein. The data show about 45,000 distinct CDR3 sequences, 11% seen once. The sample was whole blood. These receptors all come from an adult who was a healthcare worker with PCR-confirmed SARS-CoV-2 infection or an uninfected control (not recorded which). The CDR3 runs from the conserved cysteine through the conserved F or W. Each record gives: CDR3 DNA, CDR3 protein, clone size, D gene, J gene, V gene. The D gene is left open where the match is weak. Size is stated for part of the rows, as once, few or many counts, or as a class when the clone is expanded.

TGTGCCAGCCTCCAGTGGGCAGGGCCCCTATACGAGCAGTACTTC	CASLQWAGPLYEQYF	many	-	TRBJ2-7	TRBV12-3/TRBV12-4
TGTGCCAGCAGCCATAATCAGCCCCAGCATTTT	CASSHNQPQHF	-	-	TRBJ1-5	TRBV28
TGCGCCAGCAGCTTGTTGGCGTCTAGCGGGTACAATGAGCAGTTCTTC	CASSLLASSGYNEQFF	few	TRBD2	TRBJ2-1	TRBV5-1
TGCAGTGCTAGGGCGGACAGGGGCTACGAGCAGTACTTC	CSARADRGYEQYF	many	TRBD1	TRBJ2-7	TRBV20-1
TGTGCCATCAGTAGCCGGGACAGCATAACTGAAGCTTTCTTT	CAISSRDSITEAFF	-	TRBD1	TRBJ1-1	TRBV10-3
TGTGCCAGCAGAGAGGTGGGCTACAATGAGCAGTTCTTC	CASREVGYNEQFF	many	-	TRBJ2-1	TRBV5-4
TGTGCCAGCAGCTCCGAGCGCGTAGCGGGAATCGGGGAGCTGTTTTTT	CASSSERVAGIGELFF	many	TRBD2	TRBJ2-2	TRBV7-6
TGTGCCAGCACCAAAGAGGGAGGGCCAGTTAACACTGAAGCTTTCTTT	CASTKEGGPVNTEAFF	many	-	TRBJ1-1	TRBV4-2
TGTGCCAGCAGCTTCGGTTGGCAGTCAAGTGAAGCTTTCTTT	CASSFGWQSSEAFF	many	-	TRBJ1-1	TRBV7-8
TGTGCCAGCAGCCTTGACCGGGACGGGGCCTACGAGCAGTACTTC	CASSLDRDGAYEQYF	many	-	TRBJ2-7	TRBV3-2
TGTGCCAGCAGCCAAGAGACGGAGTTGAGCTCCTATAATTCACCCCTCCACTTT	CASSQETELSSYNSPLHF	many	-	TRBJ1-6	TRBV3-1
TGCAGTGCTAGAGGTGGCATAACGACTAGCTACGAGCAGTACTTC	CSARGGITTSYEQYF	many	-	TRBJ2-7	TRBV20-1
TGTGCCAGCAGTCCGACAGGGGGGAACACTGAAGCTTTCTTT	CASSPTGGNTEAFF	few	TRBD1	TRBJ1-1	TRBV12-3/TRBV12-4
TGTGCCAGCAGCCACCAGGGGGCCACAGATACGCAGTATTTT	CASSHQGATDTQYF	-	TRBD1	TRBJ2-3	TRBV27
TGTGCCAGCAGTTACTCTGCGGGAGGGGGTTTCGAGCAGTACTTC	CASSYSAGGGFEQYF	-	TRBD2	TRBJ2-7	TRBV6-5
TGCGCCAGCAGCTTGGAAGGGATCGGGGGCGAGCAGTACTTC	CASSLEGIGGEQYF	many	-	TRBJ2-7	TRBV5-1
TGTGCCAGCACCAATACTCGGAGCCCTACCTACGAGCAGTACTTC	CASTNTRSPTYEQYF	many	-	TRBJ2-7	TRBV28
TGTGCCAGCAGTTCCGGACTAGCGGTTACAAGTGAGCAGTTCTTC	CASSSGLAVTSEQFF	-	TRBD2	TRBJ2-1	TRBV2
TGTGCCAGCAGCTTAGCCCCGAACGGGAAAGGGAAGTTCTTC	CASSLAPNGKGKFF	few	-	TRBJ2-1	TRBV11-1